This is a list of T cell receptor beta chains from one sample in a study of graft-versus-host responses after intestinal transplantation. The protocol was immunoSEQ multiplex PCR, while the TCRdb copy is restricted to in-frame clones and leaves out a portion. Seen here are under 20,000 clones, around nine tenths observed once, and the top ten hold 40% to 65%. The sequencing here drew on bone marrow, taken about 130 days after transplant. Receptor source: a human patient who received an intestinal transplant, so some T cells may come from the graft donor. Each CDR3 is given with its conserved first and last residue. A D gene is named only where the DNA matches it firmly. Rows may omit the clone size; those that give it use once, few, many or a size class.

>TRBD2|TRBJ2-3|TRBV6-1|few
TGTGCCAGCAGTGGACTAGCGGGAGCAGATACGCAGTATTTT
CASSGLAGADTQYF
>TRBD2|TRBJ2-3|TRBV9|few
TGTGCCAGCAGCGTAGCTGAGACTAGCGGCAGCACAGATACGCAGTATTTT
CASSVAETSGSTDTQYF
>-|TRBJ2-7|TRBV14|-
TGTGCCAGCAGCCAAGAGACCCAGGGGCTGCAGTACTTC
CASSQETQGLQYF
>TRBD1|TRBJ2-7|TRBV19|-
TGTGCCAGTACCGGGCGGGCCGGGGACAGCGAGCAGTACTTC
CASTGRAGDSEQYF
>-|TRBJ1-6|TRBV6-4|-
TGTGCCAGCAGTGACTCGAATGGCAATTCACCCCTCCACTTT
CASSDSNGNSPLHF
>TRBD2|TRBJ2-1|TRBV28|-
TGTGCCAGCAGTTTAACCTGGCGGGAGTATGAGCAGTTCTTC
CASSLTWREYEQFF
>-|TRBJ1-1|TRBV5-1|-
TGCGCCAGCAGCTTGGTATCGCAGGGGAAGAACACTGAAGCTTTCTTT
CASSLVSQGKNTEAFF
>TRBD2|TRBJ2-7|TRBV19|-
TGTGCCAGTAGTGTTAGCGGGATTGTCGAGCAGTACTTC
CASSVSGIVEQYF
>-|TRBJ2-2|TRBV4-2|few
TGTGCCAGCAGCGGCTGGACCGGGGAGCTGTTTTTT
CASSGWTGELFF
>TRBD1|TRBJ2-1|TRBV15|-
TGTGCCACCAGCAGATTACAGGGGGCGAGTAATGAGCAGTTCTTC
CATSRLQGASNEQFF
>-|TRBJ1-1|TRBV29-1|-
TGCAGCGTTGAAGAGGTACGCCGCCGGCTGCACACTGAAGCTTTCTTT
CSVEEVRRRLHTEAFF
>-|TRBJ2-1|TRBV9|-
TGTGCCAGCAGCGTAGAGGGGACCGGTTACAATGAGCAGTTCTTC
CASSVEGTGYNEQFF
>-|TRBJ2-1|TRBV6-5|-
TGTGCCAGCAGTTATGGGGCAGGGGCATATGAGCAGTTCTTC
CASSYGAGAYEQFF
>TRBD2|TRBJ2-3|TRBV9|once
TGTGCCAGCAGCTCCGGACTAGGGCAAGATACGCAGTATTTT
CASSSGLGQDTQYF
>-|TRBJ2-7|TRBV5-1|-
TGCGCCAGCAGCTCCGGGACGGATCTGGCCTACGAGCAGTACTTC
CASSSGTDLAYEQYF
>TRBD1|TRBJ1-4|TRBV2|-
TGTGCCAGCACCTGGGGACAGGGTGATGAAAAACTGTTTTTT
CASTWGQGDEKLFF
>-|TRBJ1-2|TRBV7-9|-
TGTGCCAGCCAAGGTTACGAGGGGGGAGTATTGGGCGGCTACACCTTC
CASQGYEGGVLGGYTF
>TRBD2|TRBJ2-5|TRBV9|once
TGTGCCAGCACCGTAAATACTTGGACTAGCGGGGGTGGGCAAGAGACCCAGTACTTC
CASTVNTWTSGGGQETQYF
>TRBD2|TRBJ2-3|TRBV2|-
TGTGCCAGCAGTGAGACTAGCGGCACAGATACGCAGTATTTT
CASSETSGTDTQYF
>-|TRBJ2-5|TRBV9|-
TGTGCCAGCAGCCCCCATTGGTTACAAGAGACCCAGTACTTC
CASSPHWLQETQYF
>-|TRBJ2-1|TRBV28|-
TGTGCCAGCAGTTTTGGAGGCCGGAGGCCTCCAGCCCGCACGGGGTCTTACAATGAGCAGTTCTTC
CASSFGGRRPPARTGSYNEQFF
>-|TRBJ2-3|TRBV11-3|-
TGTGCCAGCAGCTTAGGAGCCGATACGCAGTATTTT
CASSLGADTQYF
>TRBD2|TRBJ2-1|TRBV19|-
TGTGCCAGTAGTATAGAGGGGAGACTAGCGGGAGACAATGAGCAGTTCTTC
CASSIEGRLAGDNEQFF
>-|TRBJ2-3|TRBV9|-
TGTGCCAGCAGCCCCGGGGGCAGGGTCACAGATACGCAGTATTTT
CASSPGGRVTDTQYF
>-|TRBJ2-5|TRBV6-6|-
TGTGCCAGCAGTTACTCGTTTCAGGGGGGGGAGACCCAGTACTTC
CASSYSFQGGETQYF
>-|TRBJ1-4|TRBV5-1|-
TGCGCCAGCAGCTTGGCTTCGACAGTCCAAGGTGAAAAACTGTTTTTT
CASSLASTVQGEKLFF
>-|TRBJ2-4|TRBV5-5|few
TGTGCCAGCTCAGGGTCCAAAAACATTCAGTACTTC
CASSGSKNIQYF
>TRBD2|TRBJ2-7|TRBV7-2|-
TGTGCCAGCAGCTTGGGACTAGCGGGAGGGTACGAGCAGTACTTC
CASSLGLAGGYEQYF
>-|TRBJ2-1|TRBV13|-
TGTGCCAGCAGCTTAGTTTCTAGAGGGTTCGATGAGCAGTTCTTC
CASSLVSRGFDEQFF
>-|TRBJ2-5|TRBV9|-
TGTGCCAGCAGCGGCAGCGGGACACAAGAGACCCAGTACTTC
CASSGSGTQETQYF
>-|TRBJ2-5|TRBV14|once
TGTGCCAGCAGCCAAGATCGGGCTAGCAAAGAGACCCAGTACTTC
CASSQDRASKETQYF
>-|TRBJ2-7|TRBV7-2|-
TGTGCCAGCAGCTTAGTCGAAGACGAGCAGTACTTC
CASSLVEDEQYF
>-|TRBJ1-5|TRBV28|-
TGTGCCAGCAGCCAAAATACAGGGCTGAGGGATCAGCCCCAGCATTTT
CASSQNTGLRDQPQHF
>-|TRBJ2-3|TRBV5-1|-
TGCGCCAGCAGCTTCCGGCGGGGCACAGATACGCAGTATTTT
CASSFRRGTDTQYF
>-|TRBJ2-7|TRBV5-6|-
TGTGCCAGCAAACCGGGACAAGGCTTTTACGAGCAGTACTTC
CASKPGQGFYEQYF
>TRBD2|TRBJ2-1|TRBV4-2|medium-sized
TGTGCCAGCAGCCAAGATAGCGGGGGGGCCAATGAGCAGTTCTTC
CASSQDSGGANEQFF
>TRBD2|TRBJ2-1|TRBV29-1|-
TGCAGCGCCGATCCGGGACTAGCAGGATACAATGAGCAGTTCTTC
CSADPGLAGYNEQFF
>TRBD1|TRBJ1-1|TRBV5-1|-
TGCGCCAGCAGCTTGGCGACAGGGGGGACTGAAGCTTTCTTT
CASSLATGGTEAFF
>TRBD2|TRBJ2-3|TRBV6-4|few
TGTGCCAGCAGTGAAGGACTAGACACAGATACGCAGTATTTT
CASSEGLDTDTQYF
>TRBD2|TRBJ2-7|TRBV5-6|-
TGTGCCAGCAGCCGCGGACTAGCCCGCGAGCAGTACTTC
CASSRGLAREQYF
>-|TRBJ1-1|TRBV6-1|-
TGTGCCAGCAGACTGGTCTCCTACACTGAAGCTTTCTTT
CASRLVSYTEAFF
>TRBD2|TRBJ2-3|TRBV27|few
TGTGCCAGTTCCTCGGGCGGGAGAGGGTACACAGATACGCAGTATTTT
CASSSGGRGYTDTQYF
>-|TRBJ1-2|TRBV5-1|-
TGCGCCAGCAGCTTGGTCGTCAGCTATGGCTACACCTTC
CASSLVVSYGYTF
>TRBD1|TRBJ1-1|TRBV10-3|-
TGTGCCATCAGTGAGTCTGGAGGGGGCAACACTGAAGCTTTCTTT
CAISESGGGNTEAFF
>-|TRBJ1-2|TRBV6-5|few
TGTGCCAGCAGTCAGTACAACGGTGGCTACACCTTC
CASSQYNGGYTF
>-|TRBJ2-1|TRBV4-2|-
TGTGCCAGCAGCCAAGGTGGGGAAAGTAATGAGCAGTTCTTC
CASSQGGESNEQFF
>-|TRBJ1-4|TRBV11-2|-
TGTGCCAGCAGCTTAGTCCCAGGGGCGTCTAATGAAAAACTGTTTTTT
CASSLVPGASNEKLFF
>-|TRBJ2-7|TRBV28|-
TGTGCCACCGCAGGCAACTGGGGCTACGAGCAGTACTTC
CATAGNWGYEQYF
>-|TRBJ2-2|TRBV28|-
TGTGCCAGCAGTTTATGGTCAGGGATCTCGAACACCGGGGAGCTGTTTTTT
CASSLWSGISNTGELFF
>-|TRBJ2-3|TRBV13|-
TGTGCCAGCAGCTTAACAGGGATTGGTGTGGGAGGCACAGATACGCAGTATTTT
CASSLTGIGVGGTDTQYF